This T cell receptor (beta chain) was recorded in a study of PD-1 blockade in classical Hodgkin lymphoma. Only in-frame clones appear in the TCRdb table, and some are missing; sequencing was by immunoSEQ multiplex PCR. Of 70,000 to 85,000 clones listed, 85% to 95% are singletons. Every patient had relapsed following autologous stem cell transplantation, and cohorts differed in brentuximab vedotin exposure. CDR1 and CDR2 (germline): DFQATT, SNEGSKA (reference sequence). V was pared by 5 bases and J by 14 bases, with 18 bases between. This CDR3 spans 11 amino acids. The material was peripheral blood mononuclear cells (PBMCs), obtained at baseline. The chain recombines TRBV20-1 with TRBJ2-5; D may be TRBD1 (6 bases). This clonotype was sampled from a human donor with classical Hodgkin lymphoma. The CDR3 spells CSALTTGHFYF. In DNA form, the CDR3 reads TGCAGTGCTCTGACGACGGGACACTTTTACTTC.